This TCR beta chain was profiled in a study of naive and memory T cell subsets. Ligated cDNA underwent four rounds of PCR with nested alpha and beta constant region primers and SP2. Alpha and beta constant region primers primed reverse transcription for blood and skin samples. TCRdb re-called the 5' RACE reads through MiXCR, storing one row per CDR3 protein. The sample holds 55,000 to 70,000 distinct CDR3 sequences; under 8.5% are singletons and the top ten take around 9.6%. TCR cDNA received a 3' ligated oligonucleotide that carried a UMI. Reverse transcription used DNase-treated unsorted total RNA, aiming for roughly 1 to 1,100 ng. General observations from the study: This RNA-based method may be sensitive to activation-related transcript changes.

The ends were cut back, 3 bases at V and 4 bases at J, with 13 bases in the middle. The CDR3 length is 16 residues. This clonotype was counted at least ten times. Its antigen is not known. This clonotype was obtained from a male donor in good health. The chain links TRBV12-3 or TRBV12-4 to TRBJ2-6, with a possible D match to TRBD1 (6 bases). The CDR3, as DNA: TGTGCCAGCAGTTTGGCCAGGGGCCAGGGGGCCAACGTCCTGACTTTC. Protein sequence: CASSLARGQGANVLTF.